The rows below give T cell receptor beta chains drawn from one sample of a study of Ad26.COV2.S vaccination and SARS-CoV-2 variants. Sequenced by immunoSEQ multiplex PCR; TCRdb stores in-frame clones only, minus some. The data show some 300,000 clones, around 84% seen once. The sample was peripheral blood, taken in a trial of Ad26.COV2.S vaccine versus placebo. The receptor set was obtained from a person between 18 and 65 years old who received the Ad26.COV2.S COVID-19 vaccine or a placebo. CDR3s include the opening cysteine and the closing phenylalanine or tryptophan. Fields, in order: D gene, clone size, J gene, CDR3 length, V gene, CDR3 DNA, CDR3 protein. A D gene is named only where the DNA matches it firmly. A clone size is listed for some rows: how often the clone was seen (once, few, many), or a class if it is expanded.

D: -
size: -
J: TRBJ2-5
length: 15
V: TRBV6-6
DNA: TGTGCCAGCAGCCGCGGCCAAGGCAGGGGAGAGACCCAGTACTTC
CDR3: CASSRGQGRGETQYF

D: TRBD2
size: -
J: TRBJ2-7
length: 14
V: TRBV12-5
DNA: TGTGCTAGTGGTCCCTCGGGGGGGTCGGGCGAGCAGTACTTC
CDR3: CASGPSGGSGEQYF

D: TRBD1
size: -
J: TRBJ1-2
length: 14
V: TRBV14
DNA: TGTGCCAGCAGCCACGAGACAGGGTCTTACGGCTACACCTTC
CDR3: CASSHETGSYGYTF

D: -
size: -
J: TRBJ1-1
length: 17
V: TRBV5-1
DNA: TGCGCCAGCACTCCGAGGGCAGGGAGGGGGATGAACACTGAAGCTTTCTTT
CDR3: CASTPRAGRGMNTEAFF

D: -
size: -
J: TRBJ1-2
length: 12
V: TRBV19
DNA: TGTGCCAGTAGACCGGGATATTATGGCTACACCTTC
CDR3: CASRPGYYGYTF

D: -
size: -
J: TRBJ2-3
length: 18
V: TRBV7-9
DNA: TGTGCCAGCAGCTTAGGGGGAGGTGGAGGCTTAGGCACAGATACGCAGTATTTT
CDR3: CASSLGGGGGLGTDTQYF

D: TRBD1
size: -
J: TRBJ2-7
length: 15
V: TRBV11-2
DNA: TGTGCCAGCAGCCGACAGGGGAATTATCACTGCGAGCAGTACTTC
CDR3: CASSRQGNYHCEQYF

D: -
size: -
J: TRBJ1-5
length: 14
V: TRBV6-5
DNA: TGTGCCAGCAGTTACTCTCTTCAGGCTAGGCCCCAGCATTTT
CDR3: CASSYSLQARPQHF

D: TRBD1
size: once
J: TRBJ1-2
length: 15
V: TRBV7-2
DNA: TGTGCCAGCAGCCTCGGACAGGGTATTACCTATGGCTACACCTTC
CDR3: CASSLGQGITYGYTF

D: TRBD1
size: -
J: TRBJ1-4
length: 14
V: TRBV6-5
DNA: TGTGCCAGCAGTTACGTACAGGGGGGAGAAAAACTGTTTTTT
CDR3: CASSYVQGGEKLFF

D: -
size: -
J: TRBJ1-4
length: 17
V: TRBV27
DNA: TGTGCCAGCAGTTTAATATGGACAGAAAACCGGAGAGAAAAACTGTTTTTT
CDR3: CASSLIWTENRREKLFF

D: TRBD1
size: -
J: TRBJ2-5
length: 16
V: TRBV25-1
DNA: TGTGCCAGCAGTCAACCCTGGACAGGGGTAGGGGAGACCCAGTACTTC
CDR3: CASSQPWTGVGETQYF

D: -
size: -
J: TRBJ1-1
length: 16
V: TRBV5-1
DNA: TGCGCCAGCAGCAACAGACTACAGGGCTTTGGGTCTGAAGCTTTCTTT
CDR3: CASSNRLQGFGSEAFF

D: -
size: once
J: TRBJ2-7
length: 14
V: TRBV11-2
DNA: TGTGCCAGCAGGAGGGGACCCCTCTCCTACGAGCAGTACTTC
CDR3: CASRRGPLSYEQYF

D: TRBD2
size: -
J: TRBJ2-7
length: 14
V: TRBV5-1
DNA: TGCGCCAGCAGGGCGAGCGGGGACTTCTACGAGCAGTACTTC
CDR3: CASRASGDFYEQYF

D: TRBD2
size: once
J: TRBJ2-5
length: 17
V: TRBV5-1
DNA: TGCGCCAGCAGCCTTTTGCGAAGGCGGGGGATCCAAGAGACCCAGTACTTC
CDR3: CASSLLRRRGIQETQYF